A single sample gave rise to the 8 T cell receptor beta chains below, sequenced in a study of CD8 T cells in ankylosing spondylitis. MiXCR was run by TCRdb on the 5' RACE reads, yielding one entry per CDR3 protein. The data show some 250,000 distinct CDR3 sequences, around 25% seen once. Input material: blood, either unsorted or a sorted T cell fraction (not recorded which). The receptors stem from a male donor with ankylosing spondylitis or in good health (not recorded which).

This clonotype was seen many times. V gene TRBV20-1 combines with J gene TRBJ1-1; 9 positions agree with TRBD1. Unmatched junction bases numbered 6, after V lost 6 bases and J lost 7 bases. Germline CDR1 DFQATT, CDR2 SNEGSKA (reference sequence). CDR3 length: 12 residues. This CDR3 reads CSALTGGSEAFF. The CDR3 bases are TGCAGTGCCTTGACAGGGGGGAGTGAAGCTTTCTTT.

In this sample, this clonotype turned up many times. The chain has TRBV29-1 and TRBJ2-4, with D perhaps TRBD1 or TRBD2 (6 bases each). V lost 6 bases, J lost 2 bases, and 14 bases lay in between. The CDR3 contains 14 residues. The germline gives CDR1 SQVTM, CDR2 ANQGSEA. CDR3 residues: CSVQVGGPKNIQYF. The CDR3 region has the DNA TGCAGCGTCCAGGTGGGGGGCCCCAAAAACATTCAGTACTTC.

This clonotype was recorded many times. The chain recombines TRBV7-2 with TRBJ2-7, with 9 bases identical to TRBD1. The CDR3 spans 14 residues. With V trimmed by 3 bases and J by 4 bases, 4 bases remained unmatched. Germline values: CDR1 SGHTA, CDR2 FQGNSA. The CDR3 loop reads CASSLGQGFYEQYF. In DNA form, the CDR3 reads TGTGCCAGCAGCTTGGGACAGGGTTTTTACGAGCAGTACTTC.

There are a few counts of this clonotype. The rearrangement uses TRBV29-1 and TRBJ2-2; D may be TRBD2 (6 bases). CDR1 SQVTM and CDR2 ANQGSEA come from the germline V gene. The CDR3 has 16 residues. V shed 2 bases and J shed 5 bases, with 18 bases lying between them. CDR3 nucleotide sequence: TGCAGCGTTGAAACCTCGTTCGGAGGGTGGACCGGGGAGCTGTTTTTT. Translation gives CSVETSFGGWTGELFF.

This clonotype was observed many times. The V and J genes are TRBV12-5 and TRBJ2-5; D ambiguous. Germline loops: CDR1 LGHNT, CDR2 FRNRAP. V was pared by 1 base and J by 2 bases, with 11 bases between. This CDR3 is 15 amino acids long. The DNA of the CDR3 is TGTGCTAGTGGTTTGGAGTTTGGAACGCAAGAGACCCAGTACTTC. Residues: CASGLEFGTQETQYF.

Many counts were recorded for this clonotype. The chain links TRBV4-1 to TRBJ1-2, with D perhaps matching TRBD1 (6 bases). Between the trimmed V and J ends, which lost 1 base and 2 bases, there was a span of 14 bases. The CDR3 covers 16 residues. Per the germline V gene, CDR1 is MGHRA and CDR2 is YSYEKL. CDR3 bases: TGCGCCAGCAGCCAAGGGACGGCCAGGGGCAACTATGGCTACACCTTC. The encoded protein is CASSQGTARGNYGYTF.

The chain couples TRBV12-3 or TRBV12-4 to TRBJ2-3; TRBD1 or TRBD2 may be the D gene (6 bases each). The CDR3 covers 15 residues. Between the trimmed V and J ends, which lost 3 bases and 8 bases, there was a span of 18 bases. CDR3 nucleotide sequence: TGTGCCAGCAGTTTCGGCAGGGGAGGAATGGGTACGCAGTATTTT. It codes for CASSFGRGGMGTQYF.

Only a few counts were recorded for this clonotype. This chain joins TRBV2 and TRBJ2-3, with 10 bases identical to TRBD2. This CDR3 contains 16 residues. Germline V gene lookup returns CDR1 SNHLY and CDR2 FYNNEI. The ends lost 7 bases at V and 4 bases at J; junction bases unmatched: 11. The CDR3 loop reads CASNESPSGGADTQYF. Here the CDR3 DNA reads TGTGCCAGCAACGAATCCCCTAGCGGGGGCGCAGATACGCAGTATTTT. Complete variable domain (other parts from reference TRBV2 and TRBJ2-3): EPEVTQTPSHQVTQMGQEVILRCVPISNHLYFYWYRQILGQKVEFLVSFYNNEISEKSEIFDDQFSVERPDGSNFTLKIRSTKLEDSAMYFCASNESPSGGADTQYFGPGTRLTVL.